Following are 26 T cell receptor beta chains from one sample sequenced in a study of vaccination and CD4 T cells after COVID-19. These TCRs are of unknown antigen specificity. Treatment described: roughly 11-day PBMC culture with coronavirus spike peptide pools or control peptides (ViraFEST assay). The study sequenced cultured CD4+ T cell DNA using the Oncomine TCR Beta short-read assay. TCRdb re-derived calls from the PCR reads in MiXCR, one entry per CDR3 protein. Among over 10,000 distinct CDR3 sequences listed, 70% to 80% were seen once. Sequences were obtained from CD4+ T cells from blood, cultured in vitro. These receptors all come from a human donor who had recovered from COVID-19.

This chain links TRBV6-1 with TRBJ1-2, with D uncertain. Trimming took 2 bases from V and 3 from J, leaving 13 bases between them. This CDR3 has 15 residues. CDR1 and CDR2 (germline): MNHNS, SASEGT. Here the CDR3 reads CASSESGRTHYGYTF. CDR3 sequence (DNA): TGTGCCAGCAGTGAATCTGGCAGGACTCACTATGGCTACACCTTC.

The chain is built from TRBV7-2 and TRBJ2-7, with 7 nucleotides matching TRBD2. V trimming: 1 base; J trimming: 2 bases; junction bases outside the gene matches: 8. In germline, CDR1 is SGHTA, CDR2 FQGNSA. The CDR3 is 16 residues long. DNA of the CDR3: TGTGCCAGCAGCTTAGTTTCTAGCGGAACGACCTACGAGCAGTACTTC. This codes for CASSLVSSGTTYEQYF.

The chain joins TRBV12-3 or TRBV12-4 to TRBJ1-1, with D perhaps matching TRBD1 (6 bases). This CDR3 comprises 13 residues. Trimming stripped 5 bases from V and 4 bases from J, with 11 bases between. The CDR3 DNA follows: TGTGCCAGCAGTCGAACAGGGTCCACTGAAGCTTTCTTT. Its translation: CASSRTGSTEAFF.

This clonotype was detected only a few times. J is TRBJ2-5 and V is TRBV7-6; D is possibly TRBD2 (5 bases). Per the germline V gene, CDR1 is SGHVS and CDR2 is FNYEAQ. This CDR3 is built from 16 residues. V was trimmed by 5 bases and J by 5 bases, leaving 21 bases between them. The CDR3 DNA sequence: TGTGCCAGCAGCCGAAGGACTTCCGCCTTGGGGGAGACCCAGTACTTC. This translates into CASSRRTSALGETQYF.

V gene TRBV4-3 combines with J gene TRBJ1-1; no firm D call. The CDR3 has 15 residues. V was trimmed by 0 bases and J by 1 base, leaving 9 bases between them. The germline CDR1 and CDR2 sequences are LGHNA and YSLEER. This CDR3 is CASSQDFQANTEAFF. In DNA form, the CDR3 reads TGCGCCAGCAGCCAAGATTTCCAGGCGAACACTGAAGCTTTCTTT.

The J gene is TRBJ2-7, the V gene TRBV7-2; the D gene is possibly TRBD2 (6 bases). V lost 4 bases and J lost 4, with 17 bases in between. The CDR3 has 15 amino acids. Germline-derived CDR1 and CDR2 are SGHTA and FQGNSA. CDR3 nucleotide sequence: TGTGCCAGCAGCTCTTCTGGCGGGATAGGGTACGAGCAGTACTTC. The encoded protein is CASSSSGGIGYEQYF.

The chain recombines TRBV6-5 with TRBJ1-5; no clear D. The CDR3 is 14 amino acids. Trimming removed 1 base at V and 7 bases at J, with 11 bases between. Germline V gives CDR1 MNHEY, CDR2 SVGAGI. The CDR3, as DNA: TGTGCCAGCAGTTACTTAGTAGGTGGGCAGCCCCAGCATTTT. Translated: CASSYLVGGQPQHF.

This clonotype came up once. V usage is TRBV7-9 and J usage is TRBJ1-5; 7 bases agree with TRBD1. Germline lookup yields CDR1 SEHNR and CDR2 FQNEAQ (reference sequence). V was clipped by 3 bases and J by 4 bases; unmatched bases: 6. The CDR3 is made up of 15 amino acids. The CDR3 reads CASSLQGGLNQPQHF. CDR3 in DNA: TGTGCCAGCAGCTTGCAGGGGGGCCTAAATCAGCCCCAGCATTTT.

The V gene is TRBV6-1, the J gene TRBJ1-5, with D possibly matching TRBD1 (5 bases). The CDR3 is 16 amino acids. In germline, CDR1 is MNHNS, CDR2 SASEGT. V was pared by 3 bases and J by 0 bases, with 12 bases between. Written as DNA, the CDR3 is TGTGCCAGCAGTGACAGGGACCTTTATAGCAATCAGCCCCAGCATTTT. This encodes CASSDRDLYSNQPQHF.

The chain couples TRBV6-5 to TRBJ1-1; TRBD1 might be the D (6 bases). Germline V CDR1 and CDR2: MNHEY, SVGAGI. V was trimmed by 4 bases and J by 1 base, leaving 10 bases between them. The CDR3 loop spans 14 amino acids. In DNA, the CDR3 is TGTGCCAGCAGTTTCCGGACAGAGAACACTGAAGCTTTCTTT. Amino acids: CASSFRTENTEAFF.

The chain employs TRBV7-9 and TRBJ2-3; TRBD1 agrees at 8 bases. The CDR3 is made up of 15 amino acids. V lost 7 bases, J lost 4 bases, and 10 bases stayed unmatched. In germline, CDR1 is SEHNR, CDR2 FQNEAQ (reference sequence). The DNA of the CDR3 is TGTGCCAGCACCCCGGGACAGGCGTTATCAGATACGCAGTATTTT. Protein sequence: CASTPGQALSDTQYF.

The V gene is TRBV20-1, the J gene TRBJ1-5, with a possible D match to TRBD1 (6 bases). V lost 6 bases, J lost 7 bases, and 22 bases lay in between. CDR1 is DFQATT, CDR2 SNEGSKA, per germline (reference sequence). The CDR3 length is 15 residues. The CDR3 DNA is TGCAGTGCGGAACCCACAGGGTTTATCGTCCAGCCCCAGCATTTT. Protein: CSAEPTGFIVQPQHF.

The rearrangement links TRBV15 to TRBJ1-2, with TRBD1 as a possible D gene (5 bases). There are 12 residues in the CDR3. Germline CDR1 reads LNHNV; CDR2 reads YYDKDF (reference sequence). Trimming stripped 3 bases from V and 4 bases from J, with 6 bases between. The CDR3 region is CATSSQGYGYTF. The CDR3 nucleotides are TGTGCCACCAGCAGCCAGGGCTATGGCTACACCTTC.

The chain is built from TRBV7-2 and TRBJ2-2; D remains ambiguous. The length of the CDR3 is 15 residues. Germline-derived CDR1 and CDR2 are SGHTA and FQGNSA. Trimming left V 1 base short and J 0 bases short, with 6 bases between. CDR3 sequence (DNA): TGTGCCAGCAGCTTAGGGTACCCGAACACCGGGGAGCTGTTTTTT. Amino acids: CASSLGYPNTGELFF.

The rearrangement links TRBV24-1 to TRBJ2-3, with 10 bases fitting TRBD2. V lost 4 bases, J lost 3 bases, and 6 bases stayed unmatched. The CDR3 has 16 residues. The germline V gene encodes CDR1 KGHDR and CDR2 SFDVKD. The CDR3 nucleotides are TGTGCCACCAGTGACCTGACTAGCGGGCAGACAGATACGCAGTATTTT. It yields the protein CATSDLTSGQTDTQYF.

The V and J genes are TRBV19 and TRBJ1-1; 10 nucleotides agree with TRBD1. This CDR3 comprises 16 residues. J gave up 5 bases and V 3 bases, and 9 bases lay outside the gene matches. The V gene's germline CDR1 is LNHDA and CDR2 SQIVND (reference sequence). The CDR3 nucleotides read TGTGCCAGTAGTATGGGGGGTGGGACAGGGGTGACTGAAGCTTTCTTT. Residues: CASSMGGGTGVTEAFF. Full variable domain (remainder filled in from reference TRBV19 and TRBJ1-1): DGGITQSPKYLFRKEGQNVTLSCEQNLNHDAMYWYRQDPGQGLRLIYYSQIVNDFQKGDIAEGYSVSREKKESFPLTVTSAQKNPTAFYLCASSMGGGTGVTEAFFGQGTRLTVV.

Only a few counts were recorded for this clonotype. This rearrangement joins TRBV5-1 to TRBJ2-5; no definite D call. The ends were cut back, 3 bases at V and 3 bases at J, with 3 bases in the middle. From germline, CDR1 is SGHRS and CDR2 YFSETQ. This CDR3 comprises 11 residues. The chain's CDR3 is CASSYEETQYF. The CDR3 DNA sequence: TGCGCCAGCAGCTACGAAGAGACCCAGTACTTC.

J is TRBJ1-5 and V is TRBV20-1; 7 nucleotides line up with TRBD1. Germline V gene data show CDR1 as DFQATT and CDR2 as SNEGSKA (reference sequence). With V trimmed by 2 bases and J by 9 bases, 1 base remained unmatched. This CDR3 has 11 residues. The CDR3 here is CSARHRGPQHF. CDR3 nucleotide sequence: TGCAGTGCTAGACACAGGGGGCCCCAGCATTTT.

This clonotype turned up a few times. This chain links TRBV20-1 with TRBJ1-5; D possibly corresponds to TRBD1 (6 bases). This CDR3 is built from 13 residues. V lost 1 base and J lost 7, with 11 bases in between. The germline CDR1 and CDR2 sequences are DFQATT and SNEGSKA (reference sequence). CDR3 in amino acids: CSARGRQDQPQHF. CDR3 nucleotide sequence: TGCAGTGCTAGAGGGCGACAGGACCAGCCCCAGCATTTT.

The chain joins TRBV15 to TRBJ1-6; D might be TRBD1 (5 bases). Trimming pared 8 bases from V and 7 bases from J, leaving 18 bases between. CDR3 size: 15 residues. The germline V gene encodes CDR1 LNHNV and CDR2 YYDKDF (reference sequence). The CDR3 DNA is TGTGCCACCTCGTCCCTTCGGTGGGGCAATTCACCCCTCCACTTT. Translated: CATSSLRWGNSPLHF.

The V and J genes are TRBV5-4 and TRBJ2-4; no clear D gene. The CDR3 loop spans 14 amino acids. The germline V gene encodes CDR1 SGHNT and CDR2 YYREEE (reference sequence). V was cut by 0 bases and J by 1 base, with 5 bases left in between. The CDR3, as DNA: TGTGCCAGCAGCTTGGGTTATGCCAAAAACATTCAGTACTTC. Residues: CASSLGYAKNIQYF.

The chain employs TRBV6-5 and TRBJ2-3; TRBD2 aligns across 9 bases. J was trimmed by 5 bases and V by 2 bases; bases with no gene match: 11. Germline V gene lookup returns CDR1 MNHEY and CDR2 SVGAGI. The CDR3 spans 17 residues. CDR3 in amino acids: CASSYRGGSGRLDTQYF. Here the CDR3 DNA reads TGTGCCAGCAGTTACCGAGGGGGAAGCGGGAGGTTAGATACGCAGTATTTT.

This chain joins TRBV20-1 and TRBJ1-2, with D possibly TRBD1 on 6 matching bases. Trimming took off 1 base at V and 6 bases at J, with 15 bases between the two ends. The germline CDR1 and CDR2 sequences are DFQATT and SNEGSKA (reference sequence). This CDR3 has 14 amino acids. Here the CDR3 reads CSARVETGPDGYTF. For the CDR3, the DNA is TGCAGTGCTAGAGTCGAGACAGGACCTGATGGCTACACCTTC.

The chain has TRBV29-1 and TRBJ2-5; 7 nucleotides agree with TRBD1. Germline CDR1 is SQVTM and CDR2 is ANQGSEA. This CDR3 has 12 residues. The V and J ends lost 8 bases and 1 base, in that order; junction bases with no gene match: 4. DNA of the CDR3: TGCAGCACCCGACAGGGCCAAGAGACCCAGTACTTC. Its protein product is CSTRQGQETQYF.

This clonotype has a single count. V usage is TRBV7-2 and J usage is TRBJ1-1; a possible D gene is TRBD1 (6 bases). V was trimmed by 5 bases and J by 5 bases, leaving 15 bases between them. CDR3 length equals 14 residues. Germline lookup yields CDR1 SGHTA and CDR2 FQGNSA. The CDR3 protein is CASSISSGATEAFF. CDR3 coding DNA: TGTGCCAGCAGCATATCGTCGGGGGCGACTGAAGCTTTCTTT. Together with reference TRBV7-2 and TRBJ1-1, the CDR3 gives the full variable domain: GAGVSQSPSNKVTEKGKDVELRCDPISGHTALYWYRQSLGQGLEFLIYFQGNSAPDKSGLPSDRFSAERTGGSVSTLTIQRTQQEDSAVYLCASSISSGATEAFFGQGTRLTVV.

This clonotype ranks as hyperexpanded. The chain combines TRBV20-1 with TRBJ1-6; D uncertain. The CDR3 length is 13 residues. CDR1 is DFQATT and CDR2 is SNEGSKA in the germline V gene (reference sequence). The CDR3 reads CTSKTSTNSPLHF. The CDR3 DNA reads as TGCACCTCCAAGACGAGTACCAATTCACCCCTCCACTTT.